Each of the 20 T cell receptor beta chains below was sequenced from the same sample in a study of Ad26.COV2.S vaccination and SARS-CoV-2 variants. Treatment meaning: approximately 18 received Ad26.COV2.S at low or high dose, single or two shots; about 5 received placebo; per-sample allocation not given. Each sample was drawn 63 days after the first injection (of vaccine or placebo). Only in-frame clones appear in the TCRdb table, and some are missing; sequencing was by immunoSEQ multiplex PCR. This sample carries about 350,000 clones, 88% of them seen once, and the ten largest clones take 6.4%. The source material was peripheral blood, sampled in a trial of Ad26.COV2.S vaccine versus placebo. All receptors derive from a person between 18 and 65 years old who received the Ad26.COV2.S COVID-19 vaccine or a placebo.

The genes are TRBV19 and TRBJ2-7; D is perhaps TRBD1 (6 bases). In germline, CDR1 is LNHDA, CDR2 SQIVND (reference sequence). The CDR3 length is 16 residues. V lost 5 bases, J lost 2 bases, and 19 bases lay in between. As DNA, the CDR3 is TGTGCCAGTAGTCCCATAGACAGGACTTCTCCCTACGAGCAGTACTTC. Amino acid sequence: CASSPIDRTSPYEQYF. The variable domain in full, completed from reference TRBV19 and TRBJ2-7, reads DGGITQSPKYLFRKEGQNVTLSCEQNLNHDAMYWYRQDPGQGLRLIYYSQIVNDFQKGDIAEGYSVSREKKESFPLTVTSAQKNPTAFYLCASSPIDRTSPYEQYFGPGTRLTVT.

The rearrangement joins TRBV5-4 to TRBJ2-5; maybe TRBD1 (6 bases). The germline gives CDR1 SGHNT, CDR2 YYREEE (reference sequence). The V and J ends lost 3 bases and 2 bases respectively, with 11 bases between them. This CDR3 spans 14 amino acids. The CDR3 protein is CASSSGQIQETQYF. DNA for the CDR3: TGTGCCAGCAGCTCCGGACAGATACAAGAGACCCAGTACTTC.

The rearrangement links TRBV7-3 to TRBJ1-2, with TRBD1 matching 7 bases. Trimming took 5 bases from V and 8 from J; bases not matched to a gene: 11. Germline V gene data show CDR1 as SGHTA and CDR2 as FQGTGA. The CDR3 is made up of 14 amino acids. CDR3 DNA: TGTGCCAGCAGCGCCTCCGACAGGGTCTCCGGCTACACCTTC. Its translation is CASSASDRVSGYTF.

The chain links TRBV7-9 to TRBJ1-1; D uncertain. CDR3 length: 12 residues. Germline V gene sequence: CDR1 SEHNR, CDR2 FQNEAQ (reference sequence). V gave up 5 bases and J gave up 7 bases, with 11 bases separating them. In DNA form, the CDR3 reads TGTGCCAGCAGCCGGGATGGGTTTGAAGCTTTCTTT. Translated: CASSRDGFEAFF.

In the case of this clone: This same CDR3 is encoded by further DNA sequences in the sample. The V and J genes are TRBV9 and TRBJ1-3; D remains ambiguous. Looked up from germline, CDR1 is SGDLS and CDR2 is YYNGEE. Trimming cost V 0 bases and J 0 bases, with 7 bases left between them. This CDR3 comprises 15 residues. CDR3 sequence: CASSVEGNSGNTIYF. CDR3 in DNA: TGTGCCAGCAGCGTAGAAGGGAACTCTGGAAACACCATATATTTT.

The chain recombines TRBV27 with TRBJ2-7; D is unresolved. V gave up 3 bases and J gave up 3 bases, with 6 bases separating them. Germline loops: CDR1 MNHEY, CDR2 SMNVEV (reference sequence). The CDR3 is 12 amino acids. Here the CDR3 DNA reads TGTGCCAGCAGTTTTGCTGGCTACGAGCAGTACTTC. Translated: CASSFAGYEQYF.

The J gene is TRBJ1-3, the V gene TRBV18, with D perhaps TRBD1 (6 bases). Looked up from germline, CDR1 is KGHSH and CDR2 is LQKENI. This CDR3 region has 16 residues. V was shortened by 5 bases and J by 2 bases, with 16 bases between the two germline ends. The CDR3 bases are TGTGCCAGCTCATCGGGTTTAGGGGGAACTGGAAACACCATATATTTT. As protein: CASSSGLGGTGNTIYF.

The chain carries TRBV6-1 and TRBJ1-2; no firm D call. This CDR3 is 15 amino acids long. Germline V CDR1 and CDR2: MNHNS, SASEGT. The V end was cut by 2 bases, the J end by 5 bases, with 15 bases between. In nucleotides, the CDR3 is TGTGCCAGCAGTGAATTCGCAGTGGAGGGTTATGGCTACACCTTC. Translated: CASSEFAVEGYGYTF.

The V gene is TRBV9, the J gene TRBJ2-7; the match to TRBD1 covers 7 bases. The CDR3 runs to 15 residues. The germline V gene has CDR1 SGDLS and CDR2 YYNGEE. The junction had 8 bases not matched to a gene; V was cut back by 2 bases and J by 3 bases. CDR3 coding DNA: TGTGCCAGCAGCGTTTCCCCCAGACAGGGCTACGAGCAGTACTTC. It specifies CASSVSPRQGYEQYF.

This clone has only one observation. The chain employs TRBV5-1 and TRBJ1-1, with D perhaps TRBD1 (5 bases). The CDR3 sequence is 17 residues long. Germline V gene data show CDR1 as SGHRS and CDR2 as YFSETQ. V lost 0 bases and J 1 base, leaving 16 bases between the germline ends. CDR3 sequence (DNA): TGCGCCAGCAGCTTGGGGGTAGGGGCCGGGGCGAACACTGAAGCTTTCTTT. Amino acids: CASSLGVGAGANTEAFF.

The rearrangement joins TRBV5-4 to TRBJ2-5; 12 bases fit TRBD2. The CDR3 runs to 15 residues. With V trimmed by 6 bases and J by 4 bases, 7 bases remained unmatched. CDR1 and CDR2 (germline): SGHNT, YYREEE (reference sequence). The CDR3 DNA reads as TGTGCCAGCACTCTAGCGGGAGGGCCTTTAGAGACCCAGTACTTC. Encoded protein: CASTLAGGPLETQYF. The whole variable domain, remainder taken from reference TRBV5-4 and TRBJ2-5, is ETGVTQSPTHLIKTRGQQVTLRCSSQSGHNTVSWYQQALGQGPQFIFQYYREEENGRGNFPPRFSGLQFPNYSSELNVNALELDDSALYLCASTLAGGPLETQYFGPGTRLLVL.

The chain employs TRBV19 and TRBJ2-7; possible D gene TRBD1, 6 bases. V lost 4 bases and J 8 bases, leaving 12 bases between the germline ends. This CDR3 is built from 12 residues. Germline CDR1 and CDR2: LNHDA and SQIVND (reference sequence). The CDR3 is CASSTNRAKQYF. CDR3 DNA sequence: TGTGCCAGTAGTACGAACAGGGCGAAGCAGTACTTC.

J is TRBJ2-1 and V is TRBV13; 10 bases line up with TRBD2. CDR1 and CDR2 (germline): PRHDT, FYEKMQ (reference sequence). CDR3 length: 16 residues. J was trimmed by 8 bases and V by 2 bases; bases with no gene match: 9. The CDR3 reads CASSLRGLAGVDEQFF. As DNA, the CDR3 is TGTGCCAGCAGCTTAAGGGGTCTAGCGGGAGTGGATGAGCAGTTCTTC.

The chain uses TRBV20-1 and TRBJ1-2, with D unresolved. V was cut by 4 bases and J by 6 bases, with 9 bases left in between. The germline V gene has CDR1 DFQATT and CDR2 SNEGSKA (reference sequence). This CDR3 comprises 11 residues. CDR3 sequence reads: CSANGVNGYTF. In nucleotides, the CDR3 is TGCAGTGCTAACGGAGTCAATGGCTACACCTTC.

The chain links TRBV14 to TRBJ1-3, with D maybe TRBD1 (6 bases). The CDR3 totals 15 residues. Trimming shortened V by 1 base and J by 0 bases, and 7 bases separated the two germline ends. Germline loops: CDR1 SGHDN, CDR2 FVKESK. The CDR3 coding sequence is TGTGCCAGCAGCCAAGGACAGGTCTCTGGAAACACCATATATTTT. Amino acids: CASSQGQVSGNTIYF.

The chain couples TRBV6-5 to TRBJ1-2; D unclear. Germline assignment: CDR1 MNHEY and CDR2 SVGAGI. V lost 0 bases, J lost 8 bases, and 10 bases lay in between. CDR3 length equals 13 residues. CDR3 residues: CASSYSGNNGYTF. CDR3 DNA sequence: TGTGCCAGCAGTTACTCCGGGAATAACGGCTACACCTTC.

This clone has only a few counts. V and J are TRBV7-2 and TRBJ2-7; D is tentatively TRBD1 or TRBD2 (5 bases each). V was trimmed by 1 base and J by 2 bases, leaving 12 bases between them. The length of the CDR3 is 15 residues. Germline CDR1 reads SGHTA; CDR2 reads FQGNSA. CDR3 region: CASSLVGTDPYEQYF. The CDR3 nucleotides are TGTGCCAGCAGCTTAGTTGGGACGGACCCCTACGAGCAGTACTTC.

V gene TRBV4-3 combines with J gene TRBJ1-1; perhaps TRBD1 as D (5 bases). The V end lost 0 bases, the J end lost 5 bases, and 22 bases lay between the germline ends. Germline V gene sequence: CDR1 LGHNA, CDR2 YSLEER. The CDR3 is made up of 18 amino acids. CDR3: CASSQDGGLSSAETEAFF. DNA for the CDR3: TGCGCCAGCAGCCAAGACGGGGGATTATCGTCGGCCGAAACTGAAGCTTTCTTT.

This rearrangement joins TRBV6-2 or TRBV6-3 to TRBJ2-1; the match to TRBD2 covers 8 bases. The CDR3 spans 16 residues. Trimming at V came to 6 bases and at J to 6 bases, leaving 13 bases not matched to a gene. The germline V gene encodes CDR1 MNHEY and CDR2 SVGEGT. The CDR3 nucleotides read TGTGCCAGCAGCCCCCGGGGGGGGTCCTATTCCAATGAGCAGTTCTTC. Its translation: CASSPRGGSYSNEQFF.

The chain employs TRBV6-5 and TRBJ2-1; D is perhaps TRBD1 (5 bases). V lost 8 bases and J lost 5, with 13 bases in between. This CDR3 has 13 amino acids. Germline V gene lookup returns CDR1 MNHEY and CDR2 SVGAGI. CDR3 in amino acids: CASLPGPHNEQFF. CDR3 nucleotides: TGTGCCAGCCTGCCAGGGCCCCACAATGAGCAGTTCTTC.